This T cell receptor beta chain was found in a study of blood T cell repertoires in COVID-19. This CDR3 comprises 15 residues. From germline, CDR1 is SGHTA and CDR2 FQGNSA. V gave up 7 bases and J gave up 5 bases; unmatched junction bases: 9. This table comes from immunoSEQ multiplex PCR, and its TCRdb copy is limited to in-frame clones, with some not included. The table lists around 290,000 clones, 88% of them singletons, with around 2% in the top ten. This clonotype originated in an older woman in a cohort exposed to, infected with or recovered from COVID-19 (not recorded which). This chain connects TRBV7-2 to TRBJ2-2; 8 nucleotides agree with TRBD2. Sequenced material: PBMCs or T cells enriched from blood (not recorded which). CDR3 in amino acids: CASTPAGVRTGELFF. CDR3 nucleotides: TGTGCCAGCACCCCAGCGGGAGTTCGGACCGGGGAGCTGTTTTTT.